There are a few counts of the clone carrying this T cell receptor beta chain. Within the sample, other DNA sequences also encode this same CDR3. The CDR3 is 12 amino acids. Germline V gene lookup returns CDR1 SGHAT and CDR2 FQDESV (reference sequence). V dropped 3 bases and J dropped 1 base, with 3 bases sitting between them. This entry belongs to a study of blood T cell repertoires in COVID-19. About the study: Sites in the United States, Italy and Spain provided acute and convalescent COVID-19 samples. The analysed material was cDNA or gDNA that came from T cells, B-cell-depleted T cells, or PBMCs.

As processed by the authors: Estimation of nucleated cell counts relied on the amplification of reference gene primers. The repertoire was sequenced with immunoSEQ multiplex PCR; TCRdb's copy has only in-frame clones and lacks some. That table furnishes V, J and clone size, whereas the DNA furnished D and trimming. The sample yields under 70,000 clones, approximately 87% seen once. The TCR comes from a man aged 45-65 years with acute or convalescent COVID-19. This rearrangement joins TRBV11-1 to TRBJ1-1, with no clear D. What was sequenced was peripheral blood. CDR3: CASSFRNTEAFF. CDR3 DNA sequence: TGTGCCAGCAGCTTTAGGAACACTGAAGCTTTCTTT.